The 17 T cell receptor beta chains below come from one sample, sequenced in a study of T cells in Graves' hyperthyroidism and ophthalmopathy. Using RNA transcripts as the source, TCR beta CDR3 regions were amplified. HTBI primers drove first-round RT-PCR of the TCR CDR3. TCRdb re-called the multiplex PCR reads through MiXCR, storing one row per CDR3 protein. The table includes about 640,000 distinct CDR3 sequences, 20% detected once. The sequencing input was blood. The receptors stem from a man aged 25-45 years with Graves' ophthalmopathy.

The V call is TRBV5-1, the J call TRBJ2-3, with unresolved D. The CDR3 consists of 12 residues. Trimming removed 3 bases at V and 4 bases at J, with 6 bases between. Germline CDR1 is SGHRS and CDR2 is YFSETQ. CDR3 protein: CASSSIADTQYF. In DNA form, the CDR3 reads TGCGCCAGCAGCTCAATCGCAGATACGCAGTATTTT.

The chain is built from TRBV10-2 and TRBJ2-1; D uncertain. Trimming shortened V by 7 bases and J by 3 bases, and 16 bases separated the two germline ends. Germline loops: CDR1 WSHSY, CDR2 SAAADI. CDR3 length equals 15 residues. The CDR3, as DNA: TGCGCCAGCAAAAGGACCGGCCCCAACTACAATGAGCAGTTCTTC. Translating it yields CASKRTGPNYNEQFF.

In its sample, this clonotype was seen a few times. The chain uses TRBV6-2 or TRBV6-3 and TRBJ2-7, with 8 bases lining up with TRBD2. V dropped 10 bases and J dropped 5; count of bases not matched to a gene: 13. The CDR3 extends over 14 amino acids. Germline-derived CDR1 and CDR2 are MNHEY and SVGEGT. The chain's CDR3 is CATRPGTRRHEQYF. The CDR3 bases are TGTGCCACCCGGCCCGGGACTAGGCGCCACGAGCAGTACTTC.

This chain connects TRBV29-1 to TRBJ1-1; a weak D match, TRBD1 (5 bases). CDR1 SQVTM and CDR2 ANQGSEA come from the germline V gene. The ends were cut back, 4 bases at V and 1 base at J, with 13 bases in the middle. The CDR3 is 14 amino acids. CDR3 nucleotide sequence: TGCAGCGTTGTATTTGGGGGTTGGAACACTGAAGCTTTCTTT. It yields the protein CSVVFGGWNTEAFF.

This clonotype was seen at least ten times. The chain carries TRBV13 and TRBJ2-4; 9 nucleotides align to TRBD2. The V segment lost 8 bases and the J segment 0 bases; nucleotides outside the gene matches: 11. Germline V gives CDR1 PRHDT, CDR2 FYEKMQ (reference sequence). The CDR3 length is 17 residues. CDR3: CASHEVAGALAKNIQYF. CDR3 coding DNA: TGTGCCAGCCACGAGGTAGCGGGAGCCCTAGCCAAAAACATTCAGTACTTC.

This clonotype has only a few counts. This chain joins TRBV28 and TRBJ2-7; a possible D gene is TRBD2 (5 bases). From germline, CDR1 is MDHEN and CDR2 SYDVKM. This CDR3 region has 15 residues. The ends were cut back, 5 bases at V and 1 base at J, with 15 bases in the middle. The DNA of the CDR3 is TGTGCCAGCAGTCCAAAGGGAGTTCCTTCCTACGAGCAGTACTTC. Its protein is CASSPKGVPSYEQYF.

This clonotype was detected a few times. The V and J genes are TRBV24-1 and TRBJ2-2; TRBD1 aligns across 7 bases. This CDR3 region has 13 residues. The V and J ends lost 8 bases and 5 bases, in that order; junction bases with no gene match: 4. Germline-derived CDR1 and CDR2 are KGHDR and SFDVKD. The CDR3 reads CATTDRETGELFF. The CDR3, as DNA: TGTGCCACCACTGACAGGGAAACCGGGGAGCTGTTTTTT.

This clonotype has a handful of counts. CDR3 coding DNA: TGTGCCACCTCCGGACAGGGAAATGTGGTCTATAATTCACCCCTCCACTTT. Translating gives CATSGQGNVVYNSPLHF. This chain links TRBV6-1 with TRBJ1-6, with TRBD1 matching 8 bases. CDR1 is MNHNS and CDR2 is SASEGT in the germline V gene. The V gene end was trimmed by 10 bases and the J gene end by 3 bases; junction bases not matched to a gene: 14. CDR3 length: 17 residues.

Many counts were recorded for this clonotype. J is TRBJ1-5 and V is TRBV12-3 or TRBV12-4; perhaps TRBD1 as D (5 bases). Trimming took 5 bases from V and 2 from J, leaving 16 bases between them. The CDR3 length is 16 residues. CDR3 residues: CASSLYSGGGNQPQHF. The CDR3 coding sequence is TGTGCCAGCAGTCTATACTCCGGAGGGGGCAATCAGCCCCAGCATTTT.

This clonotype was seen only a few times. This chain links TRBV2 with TRBJ2-3, with 11 bases lining up with TRBD2. The trim removed 3 bases at V and 1 base at J, leaving 6 bases unmatched. This CDR3 comprises 17 residues. CDR1 and CDR2 from the germline V gene are SNHLY and FYNNEI. The CDR3 DNA is TGTGCCAGCAGTGATTGGTGGGGACTAGCGGGCACAGATACGCAGTATTTT. Its translation: CASSDWWGLAGTDTQYF.

The chain joins TRBV30 to TRBJ1-3; 8 bases map to TRBD1. The CDR3 is 16 residues long. Germline V lookup: CDR1 GTSNPN, CDR2 SVGIG (reference sequence). V trimming: 2 bases; J trimming: 4 bases; junction bases outside the gene matches: 10. CDR3 coding DNA: TGTGCCTGGAGTAGGAGGACAGGGTTATCGGGAAACACCATATATTTT. Protein product: CAWSRRTGLSGNTIYF.

This clonotype was recorded many times. This chain joins TRBV7-3 and TRBJ1-2, with a possible D match to TRBD1 (6 bases). Germline V gene data show CDR1 as SGHTA and CDR2 as FQGTGA. This CDR3 region has 15 residues. V shed 6 bases and J shed 0 bases, with 14 bases lying between them. The CDR3 DNA reads as TGTGCCAGCAGGCCAGGACAGTACCCTAACTATGGCTACACCTTC. It yields the protein CASRPGQYPNYGYTF. The full variable domain, in which reference TRBV7-3 and TRBJ1-2 provide the parts outside the CDR3, is GAGVSQTPSNKVTEKGKYVELRCDPISGHTALYWYRQSLGQGPEFLIYFQGTGAADDSGLPNDRFFAVRPEGSVSTLKIQRTERGDSAVYLCASRPGQYPNYGYTFGSGTRLTVV.

This sequence joins TRBV6-1 and TRBJ1-1; D is perhaps TRBD1 (6 bases). V was cut by 5 bases and J by 4 bases, with 20 bases left in between. This CDR3 region has 16 residues. CDR1 is MNHNS and CDR2 is SASEGT in the germline V gene. CDR3 loop: CASSSLLGAGATEAFF. In DNA, the CDR3 is TGTGCCAGCAGTAGCCTCTTGGGGGCGGGGGCCACTGAAGCTTTCTTT.

This clonotype was seen many times. V usage is TRBV29-1 and J usage is TRBJ2-1, with 7 bases lining up with TRBD2. Germline V lookup: CDR1 SQVTM, CDR2 ANQGSEA. The CDR3 extends over 11 amino acids. The trim removed 8 bases at V and 7 bases at J, leaving 5 bases unmatched. The CDR3 protein is CSFLRENEQFF. The CDR3 bases are TGCAGCTTTTTGCGGGAGAATGAGCAGTTCTTC.

This clonotype was observed a handful of times. The chain has TRBV20-1 and TRBJ2-6, with 8 bases that match TRBD1. The germline gives CDR1 DFQATT, CDR2 SNEGSKA (reference sequence). V shed 4 bases and J 0 bases; nucleotides not matched to a gene: 8. The CDR3 consists of 17 residues. The CDR3 sequence is CSATGQAMISGANVLTF. CDR3 sequence (DNA): TGCAGTGCTACGGGACAGGCAATGATCTCTGGGGCCAACGTCCTGACTTTC.

The chain links TRBV7-9 to TRBJ2-5; D is unresolved. Germline V lookup: CDR1 SEHNR, CDR2 FQNEAQ (reference sequence). V was cut by 3 bases and J by 2 bases, with 13 bases left in between. The CDR3 consists of 15 residues. CDR3 sequence (DNA): TGTGCCAGCAGCTTTCCCCTGGAAACTCAAGAGACCCAGTACTTC. It codes for CASSFPLETQETQYF.

This clonotype has ten or more counts. The chain uses TRBV28 and TRBJ1-1; no definite D call. The germline V and J ends were trimmed by 7 bases and 4 bases, with 19 bases remaining between them. The germline gives CDR1 MDHEN, CDR2 SYDVKM. This CDR3 has 15 amino acids. CDR3 residues: CASTLASRRSTEAFF. In nucleotides, the CDR3 is TGTGCCAGCACTTTGGCCTCCAGGAGAAGCACTGAAGCTTTCTTT.